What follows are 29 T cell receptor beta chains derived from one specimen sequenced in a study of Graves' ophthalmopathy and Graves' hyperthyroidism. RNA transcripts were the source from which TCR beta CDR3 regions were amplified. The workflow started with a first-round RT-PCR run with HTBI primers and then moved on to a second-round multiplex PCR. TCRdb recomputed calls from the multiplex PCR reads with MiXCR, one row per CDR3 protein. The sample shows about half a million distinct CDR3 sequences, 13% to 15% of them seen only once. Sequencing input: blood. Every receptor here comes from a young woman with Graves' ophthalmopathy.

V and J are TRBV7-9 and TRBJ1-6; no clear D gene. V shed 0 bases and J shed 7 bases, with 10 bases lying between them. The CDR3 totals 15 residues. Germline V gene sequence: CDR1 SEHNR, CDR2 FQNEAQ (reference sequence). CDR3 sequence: CASSLAGGANSPLHF. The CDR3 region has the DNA TGTGCCAGCAGCTTAGCAGGCGGTGCCAATTCACCCCTCCACTTT.

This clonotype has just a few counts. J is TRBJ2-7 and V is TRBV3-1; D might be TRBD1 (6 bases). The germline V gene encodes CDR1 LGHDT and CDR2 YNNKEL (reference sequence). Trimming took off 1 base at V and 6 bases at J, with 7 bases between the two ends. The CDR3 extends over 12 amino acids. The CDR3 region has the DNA TGTGCCAGCAGCCAAGGGACAGTCGAGCAGTACTTC. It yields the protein CASSQGTVEQYF.

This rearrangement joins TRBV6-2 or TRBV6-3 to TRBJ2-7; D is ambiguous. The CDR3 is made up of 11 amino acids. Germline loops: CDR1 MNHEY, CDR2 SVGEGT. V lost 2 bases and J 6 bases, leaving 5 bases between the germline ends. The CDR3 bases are TGTGCCAGCAGTTACGTAGCCGAGCAGTACTTC. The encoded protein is CASSYVAEQYF.

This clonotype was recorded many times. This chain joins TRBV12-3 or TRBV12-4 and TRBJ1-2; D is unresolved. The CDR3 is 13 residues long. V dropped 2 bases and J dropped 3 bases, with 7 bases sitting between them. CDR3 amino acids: CASSLQADYGYTF. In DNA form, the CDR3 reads TGTGCCAGCAGTTTACAGGCAGACTATGGCTACACCTTC.

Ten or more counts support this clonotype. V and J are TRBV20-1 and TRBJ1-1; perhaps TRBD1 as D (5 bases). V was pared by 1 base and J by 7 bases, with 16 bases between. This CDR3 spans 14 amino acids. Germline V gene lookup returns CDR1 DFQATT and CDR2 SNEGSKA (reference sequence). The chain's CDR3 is CSARVTPGGGEAFF. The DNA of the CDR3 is TGCAGTGCTAGAGTGACTCCGGGGGGTGGTGAAGCTTTCTTT.

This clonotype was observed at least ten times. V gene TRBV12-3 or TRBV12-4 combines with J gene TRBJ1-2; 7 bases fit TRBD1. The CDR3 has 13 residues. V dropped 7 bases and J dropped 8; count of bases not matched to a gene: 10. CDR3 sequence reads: CASTPGGIEGYTF. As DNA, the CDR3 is TGTGCCAGCACCCCAGGGGGAATCGAGGGCTACACCTTC.

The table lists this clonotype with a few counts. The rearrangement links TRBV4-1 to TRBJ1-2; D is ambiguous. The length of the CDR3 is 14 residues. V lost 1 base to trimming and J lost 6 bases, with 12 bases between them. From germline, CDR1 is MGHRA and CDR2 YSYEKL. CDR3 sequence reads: CASSQAWQDHGYTF. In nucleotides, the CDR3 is TGCGCCAGCAGCCAAGCTTGGCAGGACCATGGCTACACCTTC.

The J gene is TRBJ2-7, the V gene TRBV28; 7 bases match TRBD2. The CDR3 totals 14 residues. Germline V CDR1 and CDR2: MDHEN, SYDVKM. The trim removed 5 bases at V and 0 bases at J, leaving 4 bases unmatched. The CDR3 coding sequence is TGTGCCAGCAGTCCTCGGGGGGACTCCTACGAGCAGTACTTC. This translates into CASSPRGDSYEQYF.

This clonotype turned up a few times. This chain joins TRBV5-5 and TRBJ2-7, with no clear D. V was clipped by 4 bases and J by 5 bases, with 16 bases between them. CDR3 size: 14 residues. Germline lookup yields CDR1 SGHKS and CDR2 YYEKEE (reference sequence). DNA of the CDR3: TGTGCCAGCAGCCATTTCGGCAGGTTCAACGAGCAGTACTTC. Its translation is CASSHFGRFNEQYF.

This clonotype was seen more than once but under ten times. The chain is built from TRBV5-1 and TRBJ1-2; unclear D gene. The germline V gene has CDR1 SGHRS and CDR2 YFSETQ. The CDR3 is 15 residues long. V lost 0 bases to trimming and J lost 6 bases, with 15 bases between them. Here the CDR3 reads CASSLVPRKRDGYTF. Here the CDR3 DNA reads TGCGCCAGCAGCTTGGTCCCCCGAAAAAGGGATGGCTACACCTTC.

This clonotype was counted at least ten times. CDR3 amino acids: CASSLAGRAYTEAFF. In nucleotides, the CDR3 is TGTGCCAGCAGCTTAGCGGGCAGGGCCTACACTGAAGCTTTCTTT. The rearrangement links TRBV7-2 to TRBJ1-1, with D perhaps TRBD1 (5 bases). The germline CDR1 and CDR2 sequences are SGHTA and FQGNSA. The CDR3 runs 15 residues. V gave up 0 bases and J gave up 3 bases, with 11 bases separating them.

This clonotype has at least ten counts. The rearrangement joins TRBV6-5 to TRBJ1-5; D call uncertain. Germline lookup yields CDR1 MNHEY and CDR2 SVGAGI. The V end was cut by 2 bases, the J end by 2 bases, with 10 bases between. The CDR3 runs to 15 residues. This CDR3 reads CASSYDSAGNQPQHF. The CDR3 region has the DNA TGTGCCAGCAGTTACGACTCTGCGGGCAATCAGCCCCAGCATTTT.

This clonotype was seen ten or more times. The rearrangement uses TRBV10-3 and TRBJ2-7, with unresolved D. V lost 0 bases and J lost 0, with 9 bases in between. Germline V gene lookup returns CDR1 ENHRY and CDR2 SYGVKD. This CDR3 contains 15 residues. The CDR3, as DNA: TGTGCCATCAGTGAGTCTAGTCGGAGCTCCTACGAGCAGTACTTC. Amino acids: CAISESSRSSYEQYF.

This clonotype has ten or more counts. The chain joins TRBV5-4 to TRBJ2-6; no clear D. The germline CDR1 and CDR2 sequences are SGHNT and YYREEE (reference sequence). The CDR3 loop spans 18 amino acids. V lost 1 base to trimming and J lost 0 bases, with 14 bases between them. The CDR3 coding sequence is TGTGCCAGCAGCTTGTCCGCGTGGCTCGGCTCTGGGGCCAACGTCCTGACTTTC. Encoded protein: CASSLSAWLGSGANVLTF.

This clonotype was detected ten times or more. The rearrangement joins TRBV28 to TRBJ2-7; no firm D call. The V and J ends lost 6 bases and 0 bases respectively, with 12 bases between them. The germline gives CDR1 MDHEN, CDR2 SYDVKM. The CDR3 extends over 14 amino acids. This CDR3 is CASSRTSSSYEQYF. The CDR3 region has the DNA TGTGCCAGCAGCCGCACATCCAGCTCCTACGAGCAGTACTTC.

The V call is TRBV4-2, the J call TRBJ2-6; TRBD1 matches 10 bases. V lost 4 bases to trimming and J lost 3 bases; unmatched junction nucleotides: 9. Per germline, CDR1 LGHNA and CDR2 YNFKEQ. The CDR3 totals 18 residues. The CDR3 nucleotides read TGTGCCAGCAGCCCGTTTCCGGACAGGGGGTTTGGGGCCAACGTCCTGACTTTC. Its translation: CASSPFPDRGFGANVLTF.

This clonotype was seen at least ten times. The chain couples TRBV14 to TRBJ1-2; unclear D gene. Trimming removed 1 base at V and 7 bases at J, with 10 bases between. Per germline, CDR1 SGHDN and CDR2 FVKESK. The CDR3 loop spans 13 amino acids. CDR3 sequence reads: CASSQVGIGGYTF. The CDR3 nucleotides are TGTGCCAGCAGCCAAGTTGGGATCGGTGGCTACACCTTC.

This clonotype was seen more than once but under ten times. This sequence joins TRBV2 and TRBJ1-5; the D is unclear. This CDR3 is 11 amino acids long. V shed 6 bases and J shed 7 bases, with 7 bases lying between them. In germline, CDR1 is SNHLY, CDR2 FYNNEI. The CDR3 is CASSNSQPQHF. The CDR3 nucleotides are TGTGCCAGCAGCAACTCGCAGCCCCAGCATTTT.

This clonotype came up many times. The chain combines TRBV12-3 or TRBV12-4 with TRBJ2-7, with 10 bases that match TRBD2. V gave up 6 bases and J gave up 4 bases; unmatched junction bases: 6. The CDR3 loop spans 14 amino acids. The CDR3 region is CASREREGLYEQYF. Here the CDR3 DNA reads TGTGCCAGCAGAGAGCGGGAGGGCCTGTACGAGCAGTACTTC.

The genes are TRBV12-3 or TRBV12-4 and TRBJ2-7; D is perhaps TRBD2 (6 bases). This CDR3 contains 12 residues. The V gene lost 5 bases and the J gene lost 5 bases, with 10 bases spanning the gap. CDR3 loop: CASSTEGHEQYF. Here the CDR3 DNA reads TGTGCCAGCAGTACGGAGGGACACGAGCAGTACTTC.

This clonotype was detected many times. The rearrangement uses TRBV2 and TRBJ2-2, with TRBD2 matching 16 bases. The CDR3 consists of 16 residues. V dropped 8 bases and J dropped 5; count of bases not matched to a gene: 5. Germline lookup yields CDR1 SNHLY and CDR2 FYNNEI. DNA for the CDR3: TGTGCCAGCCGCGGGACTAGCGGGAGGGCTACCGGGGAGCTGTTTTTT. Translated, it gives CASRGTSGRATGELFF.

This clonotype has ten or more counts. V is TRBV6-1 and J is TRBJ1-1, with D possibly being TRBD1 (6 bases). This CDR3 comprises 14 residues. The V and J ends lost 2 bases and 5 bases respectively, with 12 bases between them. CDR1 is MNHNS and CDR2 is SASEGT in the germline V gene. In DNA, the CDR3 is TGTGCCAGCAGTGAAAGGGGGGGCCGGACTGAAGCTTTCTTT. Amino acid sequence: CASSERGGRTEAFF.

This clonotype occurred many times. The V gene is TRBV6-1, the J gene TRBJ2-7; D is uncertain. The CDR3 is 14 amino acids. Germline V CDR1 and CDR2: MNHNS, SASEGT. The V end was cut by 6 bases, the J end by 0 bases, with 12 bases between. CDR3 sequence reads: CASSDPWTSYEQYF. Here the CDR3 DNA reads TGTGCCAGCAGCGACCCATGGACCTCCTACGAGCAGTACTTC.

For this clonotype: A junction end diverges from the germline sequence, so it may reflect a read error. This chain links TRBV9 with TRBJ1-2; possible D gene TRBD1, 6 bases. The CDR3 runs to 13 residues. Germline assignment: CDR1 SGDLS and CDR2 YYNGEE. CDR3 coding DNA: TGTGCCAGCAGCGCGGACAGTCTCTATGGCTACATCTTC. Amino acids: CASSADSLYGYIF.

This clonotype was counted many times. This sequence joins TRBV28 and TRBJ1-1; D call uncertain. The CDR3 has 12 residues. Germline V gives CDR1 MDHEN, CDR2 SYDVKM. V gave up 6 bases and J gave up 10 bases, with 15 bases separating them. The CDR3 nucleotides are TGTGCCAGCAGAGCCCGTGGTTGGGGAGCTTTCTTT. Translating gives CASRARGWGAFF.

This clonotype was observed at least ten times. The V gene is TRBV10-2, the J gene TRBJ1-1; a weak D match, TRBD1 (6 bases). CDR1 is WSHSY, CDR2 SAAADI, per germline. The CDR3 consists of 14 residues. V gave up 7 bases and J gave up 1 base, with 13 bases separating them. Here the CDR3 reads CASMGALGNTEAFF. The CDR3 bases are TGCGCCAGCATGGGGGCCCTGGGGAACACTGAAGCTTTCTTT.

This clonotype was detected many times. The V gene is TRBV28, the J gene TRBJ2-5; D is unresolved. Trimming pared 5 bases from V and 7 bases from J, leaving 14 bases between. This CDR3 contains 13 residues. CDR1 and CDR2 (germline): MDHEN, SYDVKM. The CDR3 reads CASSTVGHRTQYF. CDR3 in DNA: TGTGCCAGCAGTACAGTAGGGCATCGGACCCAGTACTTC.

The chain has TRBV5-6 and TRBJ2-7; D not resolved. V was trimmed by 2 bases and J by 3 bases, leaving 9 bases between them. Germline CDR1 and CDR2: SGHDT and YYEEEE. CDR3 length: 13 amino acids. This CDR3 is CASSFGPLYEQYF. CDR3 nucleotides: TGTGCCAGCAGCTTCGGGCCGCTCTACGAGCAGTACTTC. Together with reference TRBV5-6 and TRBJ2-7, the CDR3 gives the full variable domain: DAGVTQSPTHLIKTRGQQVTLRCSPKSGHDTVSWYQQALGQGPQFIFQYYEEEERQRGNFPDRFSGHQFPNYSSELNVNALLLGDSALYLCASSFGPLYEQYFGPGTRLTVT.

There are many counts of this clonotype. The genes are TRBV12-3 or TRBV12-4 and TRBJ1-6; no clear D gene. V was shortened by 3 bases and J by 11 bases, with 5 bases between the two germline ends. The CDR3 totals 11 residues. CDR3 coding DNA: TGTGCCAGCAGTTTTGGGACACCCCTCCACTTT. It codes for CASSFGTPLHF.